This TCR beta chain was recovered during a study of human T cells and chemical hapten exposure. V was shortened by 5 bases and J by 6 bases, with 18 bases between the two germline ends. The CDR3 consists of 15 residues. Germline CDR1 reads LGHNA; CDR2 reads YNFKEQ. There are many counts of this clonotype. From whole blood left unfractionated, total RNA was extracted. Individual cDNA molecules had unique molecular identifiers attached to them by the library. TCRdb processed the 5' RACE reads anew with MiXCR; each CDR3 protein has one entry. The data show approximately 150,000 distinct CDR3 sequences, 4.1% seen once.

The sequence derives from a female donor in good health. The V and J genes are TRBV4-2 and TRBJ2-3, with D tentatively TRBD2 (6 bases). The CDR3 nucleotides read TGTGCCAGCAGCATCGTTACTGGGGCGGGGGATACGCAGTATTTT. Its translation is CASSIVTGAGDTQYF.